This TCR beta chain stems from a study of a mutant IDH1 vaccine in newly diagnosed glioma. Study as a whole: The initiation of vaccination occurred 4-6 weeks after radiotherapy alone, or with temozolomide cycles. Overall study findings and caveats: Among all patients, vaccine-induced immune responses occurred in around 95%.

A note on this clone: What it binds is not known.

Sequencing used immunoSEQ multiplex PCR; TCRdb keeps in-frame clones, though not all of them. The table lists roughly 70,000 clones, about 88% of them singletons. CDR3 length: 11 amino acids. Germline V lookup: CDR1 DFQATT, CDR2 SNEGSKA (reference sequence). Time point here: week 11, during vaccination. Topical imiquimod was applied with each vaccine dose, which held 300 ug of mutant IDH1 20-mer peptide. New WHO grade 3 or 4 astrocytomas that were IDH1-mutant and ATRX-lost had been found in donors. The receptor was derived from a woman in her forties or fifties with glioma. The chain links TRBV20-1 to TRBJ1-1, with a weak D call TRBD1 (6 bases). Sequenced material: PBMCs, taken from a glioma patient whose treatment included an IDH1 peptide vaccine. CDR3 in DNA: TGCAGAGAAGGGGGGGGCACTGAAGCTTTCTTT. Translation gives CREGGGTEAFF.